The next 27 T cell receptor beta chains were all read from a single sample in a study of blood T cell repertoires in COVID-19. The data were produced by immunoSEQ multiplex PCR, yet TCRdb's version contains in-frame clones alone and is incomplete. The data contain approximately 54,000 clones, roughly 83% of them seen just once; the ten biggest clones take up about 15%. Sequenced: peripheral blood. The source is a human donor in a cohort sampled during active COVID-19.

This chain links TRBV7-6 with TRBJ2-1, with D perhaps matching TRBD1 (6 bases). The CDR3 length is 12 residues. V lost 3 bases, J lost 6 bases, and 6 bases lay in between. Germline CDR1 SGHVS, CDR2 FNYEAQ. CDR3 DNA sequence: TGTGCCAGCAGCTTGGACAGCAATGAGCAGTTCTTC. Translating gives CASSLDSNEQFF.

The J gene is TRBJ2-7, the V gene TRBV27; 11 bases map to TRBD2. CDR1 is MNHEY and CDR2 is SMNVEV in the germline V gene (reference sequence). The junction had 8 bases not matched to a gene; V was cut back by 4 bases and J by 6 bases. CDR3 length: 15 amino acids. The CDR3, as DNA: TGTGCCAGCAGTTCTCCGACTAGCGGGGCACCCGAGCAGTACTTC. Amino acid sequence: CASSSPTSGAPEQYF.

This clone was seen a handful of times. The chain combines TRBV19 with TRBJ1-5; no clear D. V was shortened by 2 bases and J by 3 bases, with 11 bases between the two germline ends. Germline-derived CDR1 and CDR2 are LNHDA and SQIVND (reference sequence). The CDR3 covers 15 residues. The DNA for the CDR3 is TGTGCCAGTAGTATAAGCGGAGCGTCCAATCAGCCCCAGCATTTT. As protein: CASSISGASNQPQHF.

The chain couples TRBV24-1 to TRBJ2-1, with a weak D call TRBD1 (6 bases). The CDR3 has 16 residues. V lost 4 bases and J lost 2, with 14 bases in between. Germline lookup yields CDR1 KGHDR and CDR2 SFDVKD. The CDR3 region has the DNA TGTGCCACCAGTGACACCCGGACAGACCCCTACAATGAGCAGTTCTTC. Translation gives CATSDTRTDPYNEQFF.

The chain combines TRBV19 with TRBJ1-2; 8 positions match TRBD1. CDR1 LNHDA and CDR2 SQIVND come from the germline V gene (reference sequence). The CDR3 sequence is 14 residues long. The V gene end was trimmed by 7 bases and the J gene end by 4 bases; junction bases not matched to a gene: 8. As DNA, the CDR3 is TGTGCCAGTACCGAGGGACAGGTTAGCTATGGCTACACCTTC. The encoded protein is CASTEGQVSYGYTF.

This chain links TRBV7-3 with TRBJ1-1; D might be TRBD1 (6 bases). The germline V and J ends were trimmed by 5 bases and 4 bases, with 17 bases remaining between them. The CDR3 is made up of 15 amino acids. CDR1 is SGHTA, CDR2 FQGTGA, per germline. CDR3 coding DNA: TGTGCCAGCAGCCCCCAAAAGGGACACCTCACTGAAGCTTTCTTT. Residues: CASSPQKGHLTEAFF.

This chain uses TRBV11-2 with TRBJ1-2; D unresolved. Trimming took 1 base from V and 1 from J, leaving 4 bases between them. The CDR3 consists of 13 residues. Germline CDR1 reads SGHAT; CDR2 reads FQNNGV. This CDR3 is CASSLGINYGYTF. The CDR3 region has the DNA TGTGCCAGCAGCTTAGGTATTAACTATGGCTACACCTTC.

This chain connects TRBV9 to TRBJ2-5, with 8 nucleotides matching TRBD1. This CDR3 comprises 15 residues. The J segment lost 5 bases and the V segment lost 1 base, leaving 7 bases of the junction unmatched. Germline CDR1 reads SGDLS; CDR2 reads YYNGEE. CDR3 loop: CASSVSQGARETQYF. The DNA of the CDR3 is TGTGCCAGCAGCGTAAGTCAGGGGGCGAGGGAGACCCAGTACTTC.

The chain employs TRBV7-9 and TRBJ2-3; D unresolved. The ends were cut back, 4 bases at V and 2 bases at J, with 16 bases in the middle. The CDR3 length is 16 residues. The germline CDR1 and CDR2 sequences are SEHNR and FQNEAQ (reference sequence). The CDR3 bases are TGTGCCAGCAGCTCCTCGTCCTCGGCGGACACAGATACGCAGTATTTT. Protein product: CASSSSSSADTDTQYF.

The chain links TRBV5-1 to TRBJ1-2, with D unclear. CDR1 and CDR2 from the germline V gene are SGHRS and YFSETQ. V was pared by 0 bases and J by 0 bases, with 6 bases between. The CDR3 extends over 14 amino acids. The CDR3 reads CASSLAQTNYGYTF. CDR3 DNA: TGCGCCAGCAGCTTGGCACAAACTAACTATGGCTACACCTTC.

The chain recombines TRBV28 with TRBJ2-2; 10 positions agree with TRBD1. The J segment lost 5 bases and the V segment lost 5 bases, leaving 14 bases of the junction unmatched. This CDR3 spans 18 amino acids. CDR1 and CDR2 (germline): MDHEN, SYDVKM. The CDR3 DNA follows: TGTGCCAGCAGTGGGGGTCTGACCGGGACAGGGGTAACCGGGGAGCTGTTTTTT. Translated: CASSGGLTGTGVTGELFF.

This clone was detected once. The rearrangement joins TRBV7-2 to TRBJ2-7; TRBD1 is a possible D gene (5 bases). Trimming removed 1 base at V and 0 bases at J, with 7 bases between. CDR1 and CDR2 (germline): SGHTA, FQGNSA. The CDR3 runs 14 residues. CDR3 nucleotides: TGTGCCAGCAGCTTAGGGGGCCTCTCCTACGAGCAGTACTTC. This codes for CASSLGGLSYEQYF. Full variable domain (outside the CDR3, taken from reference TRBV7-2 and TRBJ2-7): GAGVSQSPSNKVTEKGKDVELRCDPISGHTALYWYRQSLGQGLEFLIYFQGNSAPDKSGLPSDRFSAERTGGSVSTLTIQRTQQEDSAVYLCASSLGGLSYEQYFGPGTRLTVT.

This clone was picked up a small number of times. The J gene is TRBJ2-3, the V gene TRBV10-3; possible D gene TRBD1, 6 bases. The V end was cut by 0 bases, the J end by 4 bases, with 17 bases between. The germline gives CDR1 ENHRY, CDR2 SYGVKD. CDR3 length: 17 residues. The chain's CDR3 is CAISESQGQRESDTQYF. For the CDR3, the DNA is TGTGCCATCAGTGAGTCGCAAGGACAGAGAGAATCAGATACGCAGTATTTT.

The chain has TRBV2 and TRBJ2-3; 12 nucleotides align to TRBD1. There are 14 residues in the CDR3. The junction had 6 bases not matched to a gene; V was cut back by 9 bases and J by 5 bases. The germline V gene encodes CDR1 SNHLY and CDR2 FYNNEI. The CDR3 protein is CASSRDRGRDTQYF. In nucleotides, the CDR3 is TGTGCCAGTAGCCGGGACAGGGGGCGAGATACGCAGTATTTT.

J is TRBJ2-1 and V is TRBV18; 12 nucleotides agree with TRBD2. This CDR3 is 16 amino acids long. Trimming removed 0 bases from V and 8 bases from J; junction bases left unmatched: 5. The germline CDR1 and CDR2 sequences are KGHSH and LQKENI. The CDR3 spells CASSPPASGGADEQFF. For the CDR3, the DNA is TGTGCCAGCTCACCACCGGCTAGCGGGGGGGCGGATGAGCAGTTCTTC.

This sequence joins TRBV24-1 and TRBJ2-5; 8 nucleotides agree with TRBD1. Trimming at V came to 0 bases and at J to 4 bases, leaving 15 bases not matched to a gene. The CDR3 consists of 19 residues. Germline-derived CDR1 and CDR2 are KGHDR and SFDVKD. CDR3 nucleotide sequence: TGTGCCACCAGTGATTTGTACCAAAACGGACAGGGCTTTAGAGAGACCCAGTACTTC. Encoded protein: CATSDLYQNGQGFRETQYF.

The chain is built from TRBV5-1 and TRBJ2-5; D gene uncertain. The CDR3 runs 15 residues. The V end lost 0 bases, the J end lost 2 bases, and 11 bases lay between the germline ends. Germline V gene data show CDR1 as SGHRS and CDR2 as YFSETQ. The CDR3 sequence: CASSLVRTRQETQYF. CDR3 nucleotides: TGCGCCAGCAGCTTGGTTCGTACGCGTCAAGAGACCCAGTACTTC.

The chain employs TRBV27 and TRBJ2-7; perhaps TRBD2 as D (5 bases). V dropped 0 bases and J dropped 6 bases, with 12 bases sitting between them. Per the germline V gene, CDR1 is MNHEY and CDR2 is SMNVEV (reference sequence). The CDR3 is 14 residues long. Here the CDR3 DNA reads TGTGCCAGCAGTTTATCGGCGGGTTCCGGCGAGCAGTACTTC. It translates to CASSLSAGSGEQYF.

The chain combines TRBV29-1 with TRBJ1-2; 8 bases match TRBD1. V trimming: 4 bases; J trimming: 5 bases; junction bases outside the gene matches: 9. The CDR3 runs 14 residues. The germline gives CDR1 SQVTM, CDR2 ANQGSEA. Here the CDR3 DNA reads TGCAGCGTTGCACGGACAGGGACGGATTATGGCTACACCTTC. It specifies CSVARTGTDYGYTF. Based on the CDR3 plus reference TRBV29-1 and TRBJ1-2, the full variable domain is SAVISQKPSRDICQRGTSLTIQCQVDSQVTMMFWYRQQPGQSLTLIATANQGSEATYESGFVIDKFPISRPNLTFSTLTVSNMSPEDSSIYLCSVARTGTDYGYTFGSGTRLTVV.

V and J are TRBV9 and TRBJ1-1, with D perhaps matching TRBD1 (5 bases). The CDR3 runs 15 residues. V dropped 3 bases and J dropped 11 bases, with 23 bases sitting between them. Germline values: CDR1 SGDLS, CDR2 YYNGEE. The CDR3 loop is CASSASPRDYSGAFF. DNA for the CDR3: TGTGCCAGCAGCGCATCACCACGGGACTACTCTGGGGCTTTCTTT.

The rearrangement links TRBV9 to TRBJ2-7, with 8 nucleotides matching TRBD2. Germline V gives CDR1 SGDLS, CDR2 YYNGEE. There are 13 residues in the CDR3. V lost 4 bases to trimming and J lost 6 bases; unmatched junction nucleotides: 6. The CDR3 protein is CASSRGTRPEQYF. CDR3 in DNA: TGTGCCAGCAGCCGTGGGACTAGACCCGAGCAGTACTTC.

V and J are TRBV24-1 and TRBJ1-1; no clear D. The CDR3 is 19 amino acids. Looked up from germline, CDR1 is KGHDR and CDR2 is SFDVKD. Trimming removed 7 bases at V and 1 base at J, with 27 bases between. CDR3 sequence: CATSQASEVQTGKNTEAFF. The CDR3 DNA reads as TGTGCCACCAGCCAAGCCAGCGAAGTACAAACCGGAAAGAACACTGAAGCTTTCTTT.

The chain uses TRBV27 and TRBJ1-2; the match to TRBD1 covers 9 bases. Germline V CDR1 and CDR2: MNHEY, SMNVEV (reference sequence). With V trimmed by 4 bases and J by 7 bases, 13 bases remained unmatched. This CDR3 is 16 amino acids long. The CDR3 DNA follows: TGTGCCAGCAGTTCCCGGGACAGGGAAATTAATCGTGGCTACACCTTC. Translating gives CASSSRDREINRGYTF.

This chain joins TRBV5-1 and TRBJ1-5, with a possible D match to TRBD1 (6 bases). Germline CDR1 reads SGHRS; CDR2 reads YFSETQ. The CDR3 has 17 amino acids. Trimming cost V 2 bases and J 6 bases, with 21 bases left between them. The CDR3 DNA reads as TGCGCCAGCAGCTTCGGGCCGATAGGGACAAACGGTCAGCCCCAGCATTTT. Its protein product is CASSFGPIGTNGQPQHF.

The gene calls are TRBV18 and TRBJ2-7; D perhaps matches TRBD1 (6 bases). CDR1 KGHSH and CDR2 LQKENI come from the germline V gene. The CDR3 is 17 amino acids. V shed 3 bases and J shed 1 base, with 19 bases lying between them. DNA for the CDR3: TGTGCCAGCTCACCGATAGCCAGGGGCCGAGGATCCTACGAGCAGTACTTC. The encoded protein is CASSPIARGRGSYEQYF. Supplemented by reference TRBV18 and TRBJ2-7, the full variable domain reads NAGVMQNPRHLVRRRGQEARLRCSPMKGHSHVYWYRQLPEEGLKFMVYLQKENIIDESGMPKERFSAEFPKEGPSILRIQQVVRGDSAAYFCASSPIARGRGSYEQYFGPGTRLTVT.

The CDR3 here is CASSLGRAEETQYF. As DNA, the CDR3 is TGTGCCAGCAGCTTAGGCAGGGCGGAAGAGACCCAGTACTTC. The chain has TRBV7-9 and TRBJ2-5; a possible D gene is TRBD1 (5 bases). V was cut by 1 base and J by 3 bases, with 9 bases left in between. This CDR3 spans 14 amino acids. Per germline, CDR1 SEHNR and CDR2 FQNEAQ (reference sequence). Filled out from reference TRBV7-9 and TRBJ2-5, the complete variable domain reads DTGVSQNPRHKITKRGQNVTFRCDPISEHNRLYWYRQTLGQGPEFLTYFQNEAQLEKSRLLSDRFSAERPKGSFSTLEIQRTEQGDSAMYLCASSLGRAEETQYFGPGTRLLVL.

The genes are TRBV7-9 and TRBJ1-5, with D possibly matching TRBD1 (6 bases). Trimming took 5 bases from V and 0 from J, leaving 14 bases between them. The CDR3 contains 16 residues. Per germline, CDR1 SEHNR and CDR2 FQNEAQ (reference sequence). The CDR3 coding sequence is TGTGCCAGCAGCCTTGGACAGCCGTATAGCAATCAGCCCCAGCATTTT. Translating it yields CASSLGQPYSNQPQHF.